The clone carrying this TCR beta chain was found many times. Germline CDR1 and CDR2: LGHDT and YNNKEL (reference sequence). V trimming: 5 bases; J trimming: 2 bases; junction bases outside the gene matches: 4. This CDR3 is built from 15 residues. The data belong to a study of T-cell reconstitution after alpha-beta-depleted transplantation in children. TCRbeta library preparation incorporated unique molecular identifiers. TCRdb reprocessed the PCR reads with MiXCR, giving one entry per CDR3 protein. Of 200,000 to 300,000 distinct CDR3 sequences in the sample, about 12% are singletons; the top ten hold roughly 2.6%.

This chain links TRBV3-1 with TRBJ2-1; 9 bases match TRBD2. The sample in question was PBMCs from the stem cell graft donor, obtained from the stem cell graft. The TCR sequence derives from a human donor who donated a stem cell graft to a child with acute lymphoblastic leukemia. This chain's CDR3 is CASSRVAGAYNEQFF. The CDR3, as DNA: TGTGCCAGCAGCAGGGTAGCGGGGGCCTACAATGAGCAGTTCTTC.